This T cell receptor beta chain is from a study of blood T cell repertoires in COVID-19. Study in general: COVID-19 samples, acute and convalescent, were from the United States, Italy and Spain. T cells, B-cell-depleted T cells, or PBMCs supplied cDNA or gDNA.

Germline CDR1 SGHRS, CDR2 YFSETQ. Trimming shortened V by 5 bases and J by 6 bases, and 14 bases separated the two germline ends. The CDR3 consists of 13 residues. In the study's own analysis: The authors estimated nucleated cell counts from reference gene primer amplification. Produced via immunoSEQ multiplex PCR; TCRdb's table is partial and in-frame only. The D gene and trimming were derived from the DNA, and the V and J assignments and clone size from that table. The table includes over 80,000 clones, approximately 91% detected once. The sample consisted of peripheral blood. The source of this sequence is a woman aged 80 or over with acute or convalescent COVID-19. The chain carries TRBV5-1 and TRBJ1-2; weak D call: TRBD1 (6 bases). CDR3 loop: CASRTGTTDGYTF. CDR3 sequence (DNA): TGCGCCAGCAGGACCGGGACAACGGATGGCTACACCTTC.